Sequencing of this T cell receptor beta chain was carried out in a study of cytomegalovirus exposure and HLA in healthy donors. Worth noting for this clone: The antigen is unknown.

Trimming left V 6 bases short and J 0 bases short, with 15 bases between. Germline V lookup: CDR1 SGHNT, CDR2 YYREEE (reference sequence). CDR3 size: 15 residues. Study-level findings and limits: Fewer N-insertions (relative to the approximately 700-donor mean) were reportedly seen in an Asian-associated ancestry cluster in a later analysis. As a later analysis showed, a missense DCLRE1C variant was linked to trimming of TCR beta V- and J-genes. Sequencing likely generated an artifact that appeared as a cluster of highly shared sequence variants.

PCR amplification relied on 60 Vbeta primers (plus 13 Jbeta primers). Sequencing was performed with immunoSEQ multiplex PCR; in TCRdb, only in-frame clones are kept and a portion is missing. The sample shows 100,000 to 150,000 clones, around 80% of them seen only once. Material for sequencing was PBMCs. The chain couples TRBV5-4 to TRBJ1-1, with a possible D match to TRBD1 (5 bases). The clonotype originates from a woman aged 18-29 years in good health and CMV-seropositive. The CDR3: CASIHMDTVNTEAFF. CDR3 in DNA: TGTGCCAGCATCCATATGGACACGGTGAACACTGAAGCTTTCTTT. Using reference TRBV5-4 and TRBJ1-1 for the parts outside the CDR3, the full variable domain is ETGVTQSPTHLIKTRGQQVTLRCSSQSGHNTVSWYQQALGQGPQFIFQYYREEENGRGNFPPRFSGLQFPNYSSELNVNALELDDSALYLCASIHMDTVNTEAFFGQGTRLTVV.